Included here is one TCR beta chain sequence, with context. Its antigen remains unidentified. The data derive from a study of T cell clonotyping in hematopoietic cell transplantation. CDR1 LNHDA and CDR2 SQIVND come from the germline V gene (reference sequence). J gave up 6 bases and V 3 bases, and 4 bases lay outside the gene matches. The length of the CDR3 is 15 residues. Broader study findings: Higher Inverse Simpson Index values in graft donor and pretransplant recipient predicted broader posttransplant TCR diversity.

The table came from immunoSEQ multiplex PCR; TCRdb's copy has only in-frame clones and leaves some out. The sample holds 15,000 to 20,000 clones, around 90% seen once. This sequence originates from a man aged 35 to 55 in good health. Some clones in this sample may be carry-over from other donors' samples. The chain employs TRBV19 and TRBJ2-1, with 11 bases lining up with TRBD2. Sequenced: peripheral blood mononuclear cells. The CDR3 DNA is TGTGCCAGTAGTATCTCTAGCGGGGGGACCAATGAGCAGTTCTTC. Translated, it gives CASSISSGGTNEQFF.